This T cell receptor (beta chain) derives from a study of circulating and synovial CD4+ cells in juvenile arthritis. This table comes from immunoSEQ multiplex PCR, and its TCRdb copy is limited to in-frame clones, with some not included. The table has around 32,000 clones, about 96% seen once. This CDR3 contains 15 residues. V lost 1 base, J lost 2 bases, and 2 bases stayed unmatched. Germline-derived CDR1 and CDR2 are LGHNA and YSLEER. The V and J genes are TRBV4-3 and TRBJ2-5; 9 bases map to TRBD2. The sample consisted of CD4+ T cells from blood. This clonotype originated in a human donor with juvenile idiopathic arthritis. DNA of the CDR3: TGCGCCAGCAGCCAAGGACTAGCGGAACAAGAGACCCAGTACTTC. Protein product: CASSQGLAEQETQYF.